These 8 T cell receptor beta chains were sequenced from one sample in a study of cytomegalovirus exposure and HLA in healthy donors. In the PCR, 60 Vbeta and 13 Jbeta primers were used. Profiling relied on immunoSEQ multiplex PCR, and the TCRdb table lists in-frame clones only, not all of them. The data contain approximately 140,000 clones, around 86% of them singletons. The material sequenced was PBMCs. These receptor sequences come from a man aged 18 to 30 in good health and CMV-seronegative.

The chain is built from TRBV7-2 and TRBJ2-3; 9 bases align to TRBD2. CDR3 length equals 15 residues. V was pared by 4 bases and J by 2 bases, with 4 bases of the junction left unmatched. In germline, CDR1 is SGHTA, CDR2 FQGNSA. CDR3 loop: CASSSIAGDTDTQYF. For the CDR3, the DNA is TGTGCCAGCAGCTCCATAGCGGGGGACACAGATACGCAGTATTTT. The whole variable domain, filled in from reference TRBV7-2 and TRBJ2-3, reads GAGVSQSPSNKVTEKGKDVELRCDPISGHTALYWYRQSLGQGLEFLIYFQGNSAPDKSGLPSDRFSAERTGGSVSTLTIQRTQQEDSAVYLCASSSIAGDTDTQYFGPGTRLTVL.

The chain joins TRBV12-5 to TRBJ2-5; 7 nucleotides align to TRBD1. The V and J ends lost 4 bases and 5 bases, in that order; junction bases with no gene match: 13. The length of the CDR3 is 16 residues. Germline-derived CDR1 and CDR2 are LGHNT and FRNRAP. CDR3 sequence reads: CASGYGLGQKYETQYF. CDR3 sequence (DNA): TGTGCTAGTGGTTATGGTCTGGGACAGAAGTACGAGACCCAGTACTTC.

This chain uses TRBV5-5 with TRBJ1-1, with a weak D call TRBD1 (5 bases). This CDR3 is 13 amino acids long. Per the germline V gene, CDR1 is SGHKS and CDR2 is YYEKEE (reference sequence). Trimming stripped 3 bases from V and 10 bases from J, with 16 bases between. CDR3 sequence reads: CASSWGDGGLAFF. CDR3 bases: TGTGCCAGCAGCTGGGGGGACGGGGGTTTAGCTTTCTTT.

The DNA of the CDR3 is TGTGCCAGCAGCGGACAGGAAGCCGGGGAGCTGTTTTTT. It encodes CASSGQEAGELFF. V gene TRBV6-4 combines with J gene TRBJ2-2, with TRBD1 matching 7 bases. V trimming: 6 bases; J trimming: 6 bases; junction bases outside the gene matches: 4. The germline CDR1 and CDR2 sequences are MRHNA and SNTAGT. The CDR3 length is 13 residues.

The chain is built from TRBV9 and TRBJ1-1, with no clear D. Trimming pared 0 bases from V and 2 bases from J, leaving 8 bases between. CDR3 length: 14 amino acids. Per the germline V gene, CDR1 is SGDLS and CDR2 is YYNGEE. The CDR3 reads CASSVGRANTEAFF. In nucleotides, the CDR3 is TGTGCCAGCAGCGTAGGGAGGGCCAACACTGAAGCTTTCTTT.

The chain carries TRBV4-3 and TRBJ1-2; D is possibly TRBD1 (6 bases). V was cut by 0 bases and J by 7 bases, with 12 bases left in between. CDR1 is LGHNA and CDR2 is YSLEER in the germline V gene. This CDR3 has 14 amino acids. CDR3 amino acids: CASSQDRGAVGYTF. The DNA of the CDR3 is TGCGCCAGCAGCCAAGATCGGGGGGCGGTTGGCTACACCTTC.

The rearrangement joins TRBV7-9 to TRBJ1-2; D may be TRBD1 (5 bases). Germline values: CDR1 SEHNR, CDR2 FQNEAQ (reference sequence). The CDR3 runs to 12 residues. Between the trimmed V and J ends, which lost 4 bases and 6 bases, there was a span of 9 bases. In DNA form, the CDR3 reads TGTGCCAGCAGCTCGGGACTAAATGGCTACACCTTC. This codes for CASSSGLNGYTF. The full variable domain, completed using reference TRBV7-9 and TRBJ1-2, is DTGVSQNPRHKITKRGQNVTFRCDPISEHNRLYWYRQTLGQGPEFLTYFQNEAQLEKSRLLSDRFSAERPKGSFSTLEIQRTEQGDSAMYLCASSSGLNGYTFGSGTRLTVV.

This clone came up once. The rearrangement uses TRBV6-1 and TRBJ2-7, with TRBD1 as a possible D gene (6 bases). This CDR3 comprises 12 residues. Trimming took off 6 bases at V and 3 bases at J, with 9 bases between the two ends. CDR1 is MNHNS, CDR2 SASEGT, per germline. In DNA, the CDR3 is TGTGCCAGCAGCGTACAGGGCTACGAGCAGTACTTC. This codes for CASSVQGYEQYF.